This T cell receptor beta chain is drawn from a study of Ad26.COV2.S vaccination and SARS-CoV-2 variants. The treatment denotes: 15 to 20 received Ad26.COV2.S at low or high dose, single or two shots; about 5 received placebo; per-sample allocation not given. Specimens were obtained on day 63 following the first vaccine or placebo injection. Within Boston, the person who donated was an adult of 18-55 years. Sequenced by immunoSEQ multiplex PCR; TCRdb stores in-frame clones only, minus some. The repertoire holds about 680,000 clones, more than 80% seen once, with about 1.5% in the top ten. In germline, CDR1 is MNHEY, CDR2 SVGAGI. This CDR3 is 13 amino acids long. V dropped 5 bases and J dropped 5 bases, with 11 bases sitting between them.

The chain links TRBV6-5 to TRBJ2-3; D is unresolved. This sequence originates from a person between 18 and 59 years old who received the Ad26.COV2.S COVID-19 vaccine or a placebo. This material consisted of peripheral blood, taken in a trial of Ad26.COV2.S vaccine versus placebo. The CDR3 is CASSLIRLDTQYF. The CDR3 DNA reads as TGTGCCAGCAGTCTGATACGGCTAGATACGCAGTATTTT.